This T cell receptor (beta chain) emerged from a study of blood T cell repertoires in COVID-19. The overall study: Samples of COVID-19 (acute and convalescent) were obtained from the United States, Italy and Spain. The cDNA or gDNA used as material had been derived from T cells, B-cell-depleted T cells, or PBMCs.

Assay: immunoSEQ multiplex PCR; the TCRdb copy retains only in-frame clones and omits some. This sample has approximately 230,000 clones, with about 87% found just once. Material for sequencing was peripheral blood. This TCR came from a young woman with COVID-19, enrolled during active disease.

The CDR3 DNA reads as TGTGCCAGCAGCAGCGGGGGGCCAGAACTGTTTTTT. Translated: CASSSGGPELFF. This chain connects TRBV6-5 to TRBJ1-4; D possibly corresponds to TRBD1 (6 bases). Germline assignment: CDR1 MNHEY and CDR2 SVGAGI. CDR3 length: 12 residues. V dropped 6 bases and J dropped 12 bases, with 14 bases sitting between them.